One and the same sample provided the 27 T cell receptor beta chains below, sequenced in a study of Ad26.COV2.S vaccination and SARS-CoV-2 variants. Treatment: some 19 received Ad26.COV2.S at low or high dose, single or two shots; about 5 received placebo; per-sample allocation not given. Each sample was drawn 63 days after the first injection (of vaccine or placebo). This table comes from immunoSEQ multiplex PCR, and its TCRdb copy is limited to in-frame clones, with some not included. Here the sample spans around 450,000 clones, around 91% being singletons. The sequencing used peripheral blood, collected in a trial of Ad26.COV2.S vaccine versus placebo. These receptors originate from a person between 18 and 59 years old who received the Ad26.COV2.S COVID-19 vaccine or a placebo.

The J gene is TRBJ2-1, the V gene TRBV19; the D call may be TRBD1 or TRBD2 (5 bases each). V was clipped by 4 bases and J by 7 bases, with 14 bases between them. The germline CDR1 and CDR2 sequences are LNHDA and SQIVND (reference sequence). This CDR3 is built from 14 residues. The CDR3 sequence is CASSREGQANEQFF. The CDR3 DNA follows: TGTGCCAGTAGTAGAGAGGGGCAAGCTAATGAGCAGTTCTTC.

V gene TRBV14 combines with J gene TRBJ1-3, with unresolved D. V gave up 2 bases and J gave up 2 bases, with 22 bases separating them. The CDR3 runs to 19 residues. Germline CDR1 is SGHDN and CDR2 is FVKESK. CDR3 nucleotide sequence: TGTGCCAGCAGCCAACTCACTTTTGACCCTTTTCAGGCTGGAAACACCATATATTTT. Translation: CASSQLTFDPFQAGNTIYF.

This clone was found once. The chain is built from TRBV7-2 and TRBJ2-7; 11 nucleotides align to TRBD2. The V segment lost 5 bases and the J segment 6 bases; nucleotides outside the gene matches: 3. CDR1 is SGHTA and CDR2 is FQGNSA in the germline V gene. The CDR3 loop spans 13 amino acids. The CDR3 protein is CASSALAGGEQYF. In DNA form, the CDR3 reads TGTGCCAGCAGCGCCCTAGCGGGGGGCGAGCAGTACTTC.

This chain links TRBV28 with TRBJ2-7, with TRBD2 matching over 9 bases. J lost 3 bases, V lost 6 bases, and 12 bases had no gene match. Germline lookup yields CDR1 MDHEN and CDR2 SYDVKM. This CDR3 has 16 residues. The CDR3 DNA reads as TGTGCCAGCAGCCCTACCGGGACTAGCAATGTCTACGAGCAGTACTTC. Its protein is CASSPTGTSNVYEQYF.

This chain links TRBV27 with TRBJ2-1; 7 bases align to TRBD1. Losses at the gene ends were 4 bases for V and 10 bases for J; bases not matched to a gene: 10. The CDR3 loop spans 14 amino acids. Germline CDR1 MNHEY, CDR2 SMNVEV (reference sequence). In DNA form, the CDR3 reads TGTGCCAGCAGTTCCGGAGAGGGGGCAAGAGAGCAGTTCTTC. It is translated as CASSSGEGAREQFF.

The V call is TRBV5-6, the J call TRBJ2-3, with TRBD2 matching over 8 bases. The germline V gene encodes CDR1 SGHDT and CDR2 YYEEEE. Losses at the gene ends were 1 base for V and 2 bases for J; bases not matched to a gene: 6. The CDR3 is 16 residues long. The chain's CDR3 is CASSLLLAELTDTQYF. CDR3 coding DNA: TGTGCCAGCAGCTTGTTACTAGCGGAGCTCACAGATACGCAGTATTTT. Full variable domain (remainder filled in from reference TRBV5-6 and TRBJ2-3): DAGVTQSPTHLIKTRGQQVTLRCSPKSGHDTVSWYQQALGQGPQFIFQYYEEEERQRGNFPDRFSGHQFPNYSSELNVNALLLGDSALYLCASSLLLAELTDTQYFGPGTRLTVL.

The CDR3 is CASSIGRDYEQYF. CDR3 DNA sequence: TGTGCCAGTAGTATAGGGAGGGATTACGAGCAGTACTTC. This chain uses TRBV19 with TRBJ2-7; TRBD2 might be the D (6 bases). Germline loops: CDR1 LNHDA, CDR2 SQIVND (reference sequence). V dropped 1 base and J dropped 4 bases, with 8 bases sitting between them. This CDR3 is built from 13 residues.

The CDR3 DNA sequence: TGTGCCAGAAGCCTCCTGGACAGTCCGGGGCAGTTCTTC. Amino acids: CARSLLDSPGQFF. The rearrangement joins TRBV5-3 to TRBJ2-1; D might be TRBD1 (6 bases). TRBV5-3 is reported as an ORF; its role is uncertain. The CDR3 contains 13 residues. The ends were cut back, 4 bases at V and 12 bases at J, with 17 bases in the middle.

For the CDR3, the DNA is TGCAGCGTTGCGGGACTAGCGGGAGTGTCAGATACGCAGTATTTT. Its translation: CSVAGLAGVSDTQYF. J is TRBJ2-3 and V is TRBV29-1; 14 positions match TRBD2. V lost 4 bases and J lost 4; bases outside the gene matches: 4. CDR1 and CDR2 from the germline V gene are SQVTM and ANQGSEA. The CDR3 sequence is 15 residues long.

This clone was detected a few times. Additional DNA sequences in this sample encode the identical CDR3. The chain joins TRBV6-5 to TRBJ2-7; 8 bases are a match to TRBD1. The CDR3 runs to 12 residues. Germline CDR1 reads MNHEY; CDR2 reads SVGAGI. Trimming cost V 5 bases and J 6 bases; bases outside gene matches: 3. The CDR3 spells CASSRTGTEQYF. CDR3 bases: TGTGCCAGCAGTAGGACAGGGACCGAGCAGTACTTC.

The chain employs TRBV11-1 and TRBJ1-1, with 10 bases matching TRBD1. V was pared by 5 bases and J by 4 bases, with 4 bases of the junction left unmatched. In germline, CDR1 is SGHAT, CDR2 FQDESV (reference sequence). This CDR3 comprises 14 residues. DNA of the CDR3: TGTGCCAGCAGCGGACGGACAGGGGGCACTGAAGCTTTCTTT. Its translation is CASSGRTGGTEAFF.

The J gene is TRBJ2-3, the V gene TRBV28; 11 bases fit TRBD2. This CDR3 comprises 16 residues. V gave up 7 bases and J gave up 6 bases; unmatched junction bases: 12. In germline, CDR1 is MDHEN, CDR2 SYDVKM. This chain's CDR3 is CASTTPSGRRGDTQYF. The CDR3 DNA follows: TGTGCCAGCACTACGCCTAGCGGGAGGCGAGGGGATACGCAGTATTTT. The whole variable domain, remainder taken from reference TRBV28 and TRBJ2-3, is DVKVTQSSRYLVKRTGEKVFLECVQDMDHENMFWYRQDPGLGLRLIYFSYDVKMKEKGDIPEGYSVSREKKERFSLILESASTNQTSMYLCASTTPSGRRGDTQYFGPGTRLTVL.

The chain couples TRBV9 to TRBJ2-2, with D tentatively TRBD1 or TRBD2 (5 bases each). V lost 4 bases, J lost 4 bases, and 17 bases lay in between. CDR1 is SGDLS, CDR2 YYNGEE, per germline. The CDR3 spans 16 residues. CDR3 protein: CASSPRQMGSTGELFF. CDR3 nucleotides: TGTGCCAGCAGCCCAAGACAGATGGGGAGCACCGGGGAGCTGTTTTTT.

The J gene is TRBJ2-3, the V gene TRBV19; the match to TRBD1 covers 11 bases. The CDR3 has 17 amino acids. The germline V gene has CDR1 LNHDA and CDR2 SQIVND (reference sequence). V shed 3 bases and J 3 bases; nucleotides not matched to a gene: 8. CDR3 sequence reads: CASSIGSGTGGTDTQYF. The CDR3, as DNA: TGTGCCAGTAGTATCGGATCCGGGACAGGGGGGACAGATACGCAGTATTTT.

This chain links TRBV19 with TRBJ2-6; TRBD1 might be the D (5 bases). Trimming removed 0 bases from V and 0 bases from J, with 9 bases in between. Germline CDR1 and CDR2: LNHDA and SQIVND (reference sequence). The CDR3 is 17 amino acids. The DNA of the CDR3 is TGTGCCAGTAGTATAGATACAGGCCACTCTGGGGCCAACGTCCTGACTTTC. This encodes CASSIDTGHSGANVLTF. Full variable domain (missing parts from reference TRBV19 and TRBJ2-6): DGGITQSPKYLFRKEGQNVTLSCEQNLNHDAMYWYRQDPGQGLRLIYYSQIVNDFQKGDIAEGYSVSREKKESFPLTVTSAQKNPTAFYLCASSIDTGHSGANVLTFGAGSRLTVL.

This clone was picked up a small number of times. The chain links TRBV7-3 to TRBJ2-1, with TRBD2 matching over 9 bases. The germline CDR1 and CDR2 sequences are SGHTA and FQGTGA. Trimming took 1 base from V and 6 from J; bases not matched to a gene: 10. There are 17 residues in the CDR3. The CDR3 region has the DNA TGTGCCAGCAGCTTAAAGCCGCGGGAGGGCCGGGGCAATGAGCAGTTCTTC. Translated, it gives CASSLKPREGRGNEQFF.

This chain links TRBV18 with TRBJ2-6; D tentatively fits TRBD1 or TRBD2 (5 bases each). Trimming left V 0 bases short and J 4 bases short, with 13 bases between. This CDR3 contains 17 residues. Germline CDR1 KGHSH, CDR2 LQKENI. For the CDR3, the DNA is TGTGCCAGCTCACCACCGGCGTGGGGGACGGGGGCCAACGTCCTGACTTTC. It specifies CASSPPAWGTGANVLTF.

This chain joins TRBV4-3 and TRBJ2-7; D gene uncertain. In germline, CDR1 is LGHNA, CDR2 YSLEER. V was shortened by 1 base and J by 7 bases, with 14 bases between the two germline ends. CDR3 length equals 14 residues. The CDR3 here is CASSQVLWLAEQYF. Here the CDR3 DNA reads TGCGCCAGCAGCCAAGTCCTTTGGTTGGCAGAGCAGTACTTC.

This chain connects TRBV7-6 to TRBJ2-1, with 11 nucleotides matching TRBD1. The V segment lost 5 bases and the J segment 5 bases; nucleotides outside the gene matches: 11. Germline V lookup: CDR1 SGHVS, CDR2 FNYEAQ. The CDR3 extends over 17 amino acids. CDR3 nucleotides: TGTGCCAGCAGCAAAACGATCCGGGACAGGGGGAACAATGAGCAGTTCTTC. It is translated as CASSKTIRDRGNNEQFF.

On this clone: The junction and the germline gene differ at one end; a read error may be behind it. This sequence joins TRBV12-3 or TRBV12-4 and TRBJ2-1, with a weak D call TRBD2 (5 bases). This CDR3 has 11 amino acids. CDR3 sequence reads: CASSLGLGQFF. Written as DNA, the CDR3 is TGTGCCAGCAGCTTAGGACTGGGGCAGTTCTTC.

This chain links TRBV7-8 with TRBJ1-5, with D perhaps TRBD1 (5 bases). The CDR3 spans 20 residues. Between the trimmed V and J ends, which lost 2 bases and 0 bases, there was a span of 23 bases. CDR1 and CDR2 (germline): SGHVS, FQNEAQ. The CDR3 region is CASSLTVGAVDYLSNQPQHF. The CDR3 nucleotides are TGTGCCAGCAGCTTAACGGTAGGGGCCGTCGATTACCTTAGCAATCAGCCCCAGCATTTT.

The chain has TRBV6-5 and TRBJ2-5; no clear D. V lost 8 bases and J 1 base, leaving 11 bases between the germline ends. Looked up from germline, CDR1 is MNHEY and CDR2 is SVGAGI. This CDR3 comprises 13 residues. CDR3 region: CASGRRSQETQYF. The CDR3 region has the DNA TGTGCCAGCGGAAGAAGAAGCCAAGAGACCCAGTACTTC.

Points on this clone: Additional DNA sequences in this sample encode the identical CDR3. The genes are TRBV27 and TRBJ2-7; D is uncertain. V lost 3 bases to trimming and J lost 1 base, with 7 bases between them. This CDR3 is 13 amino acids long. Germline V gene data show CDR1 as MNHEY and CDR2 as SMNVEV (reference sequence). Here the CDR3 DNA reads TGTGCCAGCAGTTTTTCAAGGTCCTACGAGCAGTACTTC. It codes for CASSFSRSYEQYF.

This rearrangement joins TRBV4-3 to TRBJ2-5, with TRBD1 matching 7 bases. The CDR3 is made up of 15 amino acids. After removal of 4 bases from V and 3 bases from J, the junction contained 8 bases not matched to a gene. Germline V gene lookup returns CDR1 LGHNA and CDR2 YSLEER. CDR3 nucleotide sequence: TGCGCCAGCAGCCCAACCGGGACAGAAGAAGAGACCCAGTACTTC. This gives the protein CASSPTGTEEETQYF.

The chain has TRBV12-3 or TRBV12-4 and TRBJ2-2; D unclear. With 6 bases removed from V and 12 bases from J, the gap between germline ends came to 11 bases. The CDR3 totals 11 residues. DNA for the CDR3: TGTGCCAGCAGGTCACCGGCCAAGCTGTTTTTT. This codes for CASRSPAKLFF.

The V gene is TRBV10-3, the J gene TRBJ2-2; 12 bases fit TRBD1. CDR1 ENHRY and CDR2 SYGVKD come from the germline V gene. J gave up 7 bases and V 10 bases, and 10 bases lay outside the gene matches. The CDR3 is 15 residues long. DNA of the CDR3: TGTGCCACCAGAGGAGGGACAGGGGGCCTCGGGGAGCTGTTTTTT. Its translation: CATRGGTGGLGELFF.

J is TRBJ2-2 and V is TRBV5-4; D remains unclear. V lost 3 bases, J lost 1 base, and 4 bases lay in between. CDR3 length: 13 residues. Looked up from germline, CDR1 is SGHNT and CDR2 is YYREEE (reference sequence). The DNA of the CDR3 is TGTGCCAGCAGCTCCCGGAACACCGGGGAGCTGTTTTTT. It codes for CASSSRNTGELFF.